This record looks at one TCR beta chain sequence and its context. Its specificity is unknown. Other DNA sequences in the sample encode the same CDR3. J was trimmed by 7 bases and V by 4 bases; bases with no gene match: 2. This CDR3 is built from 14 residues. Germline lookup yields CDR1 SGHRS and CDR2 YFSETQ. These data belong to a study of shared clonotypes between healthy human individuals. Study details: Each donor's CD4 naive and CD4 memory cells filled three plates apiece, CD8 naive two, and CD8 memory one.

Study findings and constraints: Few donors limited the genetic and exposure-history diversity represented.

All of the donors resided in Nashville, Tennessee, and each was a Caucasian adult. On sorted subsets, replicate PCRs used roughly 220 ng DNA, or 25,000 to 35,000 T cell genomes. The repertoire was sequenced with immunoSEQ multiplex PCR; TCRdb's copy has only in-frame clones and lacks some. The sample gives 2 million or so clones, 95% of which show up once; 0.13% is in the top ten. Material: naive CD4+ T cells sorted from blood. Subset described: CD45RA+ positively selected. The chain carries TRBV5-1 and TRBJ1-6, with 10 positions matching TRBD1. The sequence derives from a man aged 18 to 30 in good health. The DNA for the CDR3 is TGCGCCAGCAGCCCGACAGGGGGCAATTCACCCCTCCACTTT. Translated, it gives CASSPTGGNSPLHF. Drawing the rest from reference TRBV5-1 and TRBJ1-6, the complete variable domain is KAGVTQTPRYLIKTRGQQVTLSCSPISGHRSVSWYQQTPGQGLQFLFEYFSETQRNKGNFPGRFSGRQFSNSRSEMNVSTLELGDSALYLCASSPTGGNSPLHFGNGTRLTVT.